The clone carrying this T cell receptor beta chain showed up just a few times. The antigen is undetermined. The record originates from a study of vaccination and CD4 T cells after COVID-19. Study-wide context: Cells were stimulated with overlapping spike peptides from SARS-CoV-2, HCoV-NL63, HCoV-OC43 and HCoV-229E. Cultures acting as controls obtained a CEFX pool, an HIV-1 Nef pool, or no peptide.

Noted treatment: approximately 10-day PBMC culture with coronavirus spike peptide pools or control peptides (ViraFEST assay). Oncomine TCR Beta short-read sequencing was applied to DNA from cultured CD4+ T cells. TCRdb recomputed calls from the PCR reads with MiXCR, one row per CDR3 protein. The table lists more than 20,000 distinct CDR3 sequences, about 66% of them singletons. The CDR3 consists of 11 residues. With 5 bases removed from V and 3 bases from J, the gap between germline ends came to 4 bases. The clonotype comes from a human donor who had recovered from COVID-19. This sequence joins TRBV12-3 or TRBV12-4 and TRBJ1-1; D is unclear. Material for sequencing was CD4+ T cells from blood, cultured in vitro. For the CDR3, the DNA is TGTGCCAGCAGTATGTACACTGAAGCTTTCTTT. This encodes CASSMYTEAFF.